The 28 T cell receptor beta chains presented below share a single source sample, sequenced in a study of CD8+CD57+ T cells in acquired aplastic anemia. Genomic DNA was employed as the template in profiling TCR beta VDJ and CDR3. TCRdb re-called the reads through MiXCR, storing one row per CDR3 protein. The sample includes hundreds of thousands of distinct CDR3 sequences, 55% to 60% of them seen just once. Sequencing was performed on sorted CD4+, CD8+, or CD8+CD57+ T cells (not recorded which) from PBMCs. These receptors were collected from a human donor with severe aplastic anemia or a healthy control (not recorded which).

This clonotype appeared many times. This chain links TRBV28 with TRBJ2-5; D is ambiguous. The V gene lost 3 bases and the J gene lost 1 base, with 6 bases spanning the gap. The CDR3 spans 13 residues. The germline gives CDR1 MDHEN, CDR2 SYDVKM. The CDR3 DNA is TGTGCCAGCAGTTTTCCGATCCAAGAGACCCAGTACTTC. Translation gives CASSFPIQETQYF. The complete variable domain, with remaining parts taken from reference TRBV28 and TRBJ2-5, reads DVKVTQSSRYLVKRTGEKVFLECVQDMDHENMFWYRQDPGLGLRLIYFSYDVKMKEKGDIPEGYSVSREKKERFSLILESASTNQTSMYLCASSFPIQETQYFGPGTRLLVL.

This clonotype was picked up a small number of times. The CDR3 reads CAISESREDYGYTF. CDR3 bases: TGTGCCATCAGTGAGTCCAGGGAGGACTATGGCTACACCTTC. The J gene is TRBJ1-2, the V gene TRBV10-3, with a tentative D call TRBD1 (5 bases). The CDR3 sequence is 14 residues long. Germline V gives CDR1 ENHRY, CDR2 SYGVKD. The ends were cut back, 0 bases at V and 3 bases at J, with 8 bases in the middle.

V usage is TRBV5-1 and J usage is TRBJ1-1; D gene unclear. V lost 1 base and J lost 5, with 12 bases in between. The germline CDR1 and CDR2 sequences are SGHRS and YFSETQ. The length of the CDR3 is 14 residues. This chain's CDR3 is CASSLSGSRTEAFF. DNA of the CDR3: TGCGCCAGCAGCTTGTCGGGATCACGGACTGAAGCTTTCTTT.

The rearrangement uses TRBV10-3 and TRBJ1-5; D not resolved. V lost 7 bases and J 5 bases, leaving 18 bases between the germline ends. The CDR3 has 15 amino acids. Germline lookup yields CDR1 ENHRY and CDR2 SYGVKD. CDR3 protein: CAIKALGPPDQPQHF. The DNA for the CDR3 is TGTGCCATCAAAGCGTTGGGCCCTCCTGATCAGCCCCAGCATTTT.

The gene calls are TRBV7-8 and TRBJ2-3; D might be TRBD2 (5 bases). V lost 4 bases and J 6 bases, leaving 8 bases between the germline ends. From germline, CDR1 is SGHVS and CDR2 FQNEAQ. The CDR3 runs 12 residues. Written as DNA, the CDR3 is TGTGCCAGCAGCTGGTCGGGGGATACGCAGTATTTT. It encodes CASSWSGDTQYF.

The genes are TRBV19 and TRBJ2-7, with D tentatively TRBD2 (7 bases). Between the trimmed V and J ends, which lost 6 bases and 4 bases, there was a span of 19 bases. This CDR3 region has 15 residues. The V gene's germline CDR1 is LNHDA and CDR2 SQIVND (reference sequence). CDR3 nucleotide sequence: TGTGCCAGTAGCGGGGGGCGGGACTTCATATACGAGCAGTACTTC. This sequence encodes CASSGGRDFIYEQYF.

The J gene is TRBJ2-2, the V gene TRBV7-3; a possible D gene is TRBD2 (5 bases). The CDR3 consists of 15 residues. The germline V gene has CDR1 SGHTA and CDR2 FQGTGA. V was pared by 5 bases and J by 5 bases, with 15 bases between. DNA of the CDR3: TGTGCCAGCAGCCAAATGGCCGGGGATACCGGGGAGCTGTTTTTT. Translation gives CASSQMAGDTGELFF. Together with reference TRBV7-3 and TRBJ2-2, the CDR3 gives the full variable domain: GAGVSQTPSNKVTEKGKYVELRCDPISGHTALYWYRQSLGQGPEFLIYFQGTGAADDSGLPNDRFFAVRPEGSVSTLKIQRTERGDSAVYLCASSQMAGDTGELFFGEGSRLTVL.

The sample holds many counts of this clonotype. The CDR3 region has the DNA TGTGCCAGTAGTGACCCGGGACAGGGGTACACTAATGAAAAACTGTTTTTT. Translating it yields CASSDPGQGYTNEKLFF. V is TRBV19 and J is TRBJ1-4; TRBD1 agrees at 10 bases. CDR3 length equals 17 residues. The V gene's germline CDR1 is LNHDA and CDR2 SQIVND (reference sequence). The J segment lost 2 bases and the V segment lost 5 bases, leaving 8 bases of the junction unmatched.

This sequence joins TRBV24-1 and TRBJ1-2; 10 bases align to TRBD1. The CDR3 covers 13 residues. CDR1 and CDR2 from the germline V gene are KGHDR and SFDVKD. The ends lost 8 bases at V and 6 bases at J; junction bases unmatched: 5. The CDR3 region has the DNA TGTGCCACCAACCCGGGACAGGGGAATGGCTACACCTTC. Protein sequence: CATNPGQGNGYTF.

Details on this clonotype: One end of the junction does not line up with germline, which may come from a read error. The rearrangement joins TRBV10-3 to TRBJ2-7, with a tentative D call TRBD1 (6 bases). The CDR3 covers 12 residues. Germline-derived CDR1 and CDR2 are ENHRY and SYGVKD. The CDR3 loop is CAISEDRYGQYF. The CDR3 DNA follows: TGTGCCATCAGTGAGGACAGGTACGGGCAGTACTTC.

This chain connects TRBV7-6 to TRBJ2-2; D perhaps matches TRBD1 (6 bases). Germline CDR1 is SGHVS and CDR2 is FNYEAQ. V was trimmed by 5 bases and J by 8 bases, leaving 21 bases between them. The CDR3 totals 16 residues. CDR3 in amino acids: CASSQGTGPAQGELFF. The CDR3 coding sequence is TGTGCCAGCAGCCAGGGAACAGGGCCGGCCCAAGGGGAGCTGTTTTTT.

The rearrangement joins TRBV10-3 to TRBJ2-3; the D is unclear. This CDR3 has 12 residues. CDR1 and CDR2 (germline): ENHRY, SYGVKD. Trimming shortened V by 6 bases and J by 6 bases, and 10 bases separated the two germline ends. CDR3 sequence reads: CAISPPPDTQYF. CDR3 in DNA: TGTGCCATCAGCCCCCCCCCCGATACGCAGTATTTT.

The rearrangement uses TRBV5-1 and TRBJ2-5; tentative D call: TRBD2 (7 bases). The V gene lost 5 bases and the J gene lost 11 bases, with 25 bases spanning the gap. This CDR3 spans 15 amino acids. Germline CDR1 is SGHRS and CDR2 is YFSETQ. The CDR3 nucleotides read TGCGCCAGCAGACCTACGGGGGGCCCTACAGATACGCAGTACTTC. Its protein is CASRPTGGPTDTQYF.

This clonotype was counted a single time. This sequence joins TRBV19 and TRBJ2-1; D remains ambiguous. V shed 5 bases and J shed 7 bases, with 12 bases lying between them. This CDR3 is 13 amino acids long. Germline values: CDR1 LNHDA, CDR2 SQIVND (reference sequence). The CDR3: CASSLSQLNEQFF. CDR3 coding DNA: TGTGCCAGTAGTCTGTCACAGCTGAATGAGCAGTTCTTC.

V gene TRBV14 combines with J gene TRBJ1-6; 8 positions agree with TRBD1. The CDR3 is 13 residues long. Losses at the gene ends were 4 bases for V and 14 bases for J; bases not matched to a gene: 7. Germline CDR1 and CDR2: SGHDN and FVKESK. The DNA of the CDR3 is TGTGCCAGCAGCCCCCGGACAGGGCTTTCCCTCCACTTT. Encoded protein: CASSPRTGLSLHF.

This clonotype was recorded many times. The chain uses TRBV5-6 and TRBJ1-5; D perhaps matches TRBD1 (6 bases). There are 14 residues in the CDR3. Germline V gene data show CDR1 as SGHDT and CDR2 as YYEEEE. V lost 0 bases, J lost 5 bases, and 9 bases lay in between. CDR3: CASSLGGGDQPQHF. DNA of the CDR3: TGTGCCAGCAGCTTGGGGGGGGGCGATCAGCCCCAGCATTTT.

The genes are TRBV29-1 and TRBJ1-2; D remains unclear. The CDR3 is 12 residues long. Trimming removed 5 bases at V and 2 bases at J, with 9 bases between. Germline assignment: CDR1 SQVTM and CDR2 ANQGSEA. This CDR3 is CSVRAINYGYTF. The DNA for the CDR3 is TGCAGCGTTAGGGCTATAAACTATGGCTACACCTTC.

In its sample, this clonotype was seen a few times. This rearrangement joins TRBV9 to TRBJ2-1; 8 positions agree with TRBD2. The V gene end was trimmed by 4 bases and the J gene end by 7 bases; junction bases not matched to a gene: 10. This CDR3 is built from 15 residues. Germline V gene data show CDR1 as SGDLS and CDR2 as YYNGEE. The CDR3 nucleotides are TGTGCCAGCAGCTATTCGGGAGGGCCAGGGAATGAGCAGTTCTTC. Encoded protein: CASSYSGGPGNEQFF. The full variable domain, rest sourced from reference TRBV9 and TRBJ2-1, is DSGVTQTPKHLITATGQRVTLRCSPRSGDLSVYWYQQSLDQGLQFLIQYYNGEERAKGNILERFSAQQFPDLHSELNLSSLELGDSALYFCASSYSGGPGNEQFFGPGTRLTVL.

This clonotype was counted at least ten times. Here the CDR3 reads CASSFGQGLSTNYGYTF. The CDR3 coding sequence is TGTGCCAGCAGCTTCGGACAGGGGCTGAGTACTAACTATGGCTACACCTTC. The rearrangement uses TRBV7-8 and TRBJ1-2; 9 positions match TRBD1. Germline CDR1 reads SGHVS; CDR2 reads FQNEAQ. V lost 3 bases to trimming and J lost 0 bases; unmatched junction nucleotides: 8. The CDR3 is made up of 17 amino acids.

The chain has TRBV20-1 and TRBJ1-1; TRBD1 aligns across 11 bases. Germline loops: CDR1 DFQATT, CDR2 SNEGSKA (reference sequence). The CDR3 covers 14 residues. V trimming: 3 bases; J trimming: 6 bases; junction bases outside the gene matches: 6. Written as DNA, the CDR3 is TGCAGTGCTAGTTTGCTGGACAGGGGGCCTGAAGCTTTCTTT. Translating gives CSASLLDRGPEAFF.

The chain recombines TRBV7-2 with TRBJ2-6; a weak D match, TRBD2 (6 bases). The CDR3 length is 17 residues. The V gene's germline CDR1 is SGHTA and CDR2 FQGNSA. V was shortened by 6 bases and J by 2 bases, with 17 bases between the two germline ends. Here the CDR3 DNA reads TGTGCCAGCAGTTTATCGAGGCCGGGGGCTGGGGCCAACGTCCTGACTTTC. It yields the protein CASSLSRPGAGANVLTF.

Worth noting for this clonotype: The junction departs from the called germline gene at one end, perhaps through a read error. The V gene is TRBV5-4, the J gene TRBJ1-4, with D maybe TRBD1 (5 bases). This CDR3 comprises 15 residues. Germline CDR1 reads SGHNT; CDR2 reads YYREEE (reference sequence). CDR3 coding DNA: TGCGCCAGCAGCTCGACCCACAGGTCGGATGAAAAACTGTTTTTT. Its protein product is CASSSTHRSDEKLFF.

The V call is TRBV5-5, the J call TRBJ2-5; possibly TRBD1 for D (6 bases). Germline values: CDR1 SGHKS, CDR2 YYEKEE (reference sequence). There are 16 residues in the CDR3. Trimming removed 2 bases at V and 2 bases at J, with 16 bases between. The CDR3 protein is CASSFGDWGRQETQYF. Here the CDR3 DNA reads TGTGCCAGCAGCTTCGGCGATTGGGGGCGGCAAGAGACCCAGTACTTC.

The chain employs TRBV4-1 and TRBJ2-1, with 8 bases lining up with TRBD2. Trimming removed 0 bases from V and 7 bases from J; junction bases left unmatched: 8. The germline CDR1 and CDR2 sequences are MGHRA and YSYEKL. The CDR3 spans 16 residues. The DNA of the CDR3 is TGCGCCAGCAGCCAAGATCCGAGCGGGAGAAAGAATGAGCAGTTCTTC. It yields the protein CASSQDPSGRKNEQFF.

This clonotype was picked up a small number of times. This chain joins TRBV7-9 and TRBJ1-2; D gene uncertain. Germline values: CDR1 SEHNR, CDR2 FQNEAQ (reference sequence). The CDR3 sequence is 14 residues long. V was clipped by 6 bases and J by 10 bases, with 21 bases between them. The CDR3: CASRDMVTYLPYTF. The CDR3 DNA is TGTGCCAGCAGGGATATGGTTACGTACCTTCCCTACACCTTC.

This clonotype has only one observation. V and J are TRBV7-4 and TRBJ1-1; possibly TRBD1 for D (5 bases). Germline V gene lookup returns CDR1 SGHVT and CDR2 SQSDAQ. This CDR3 spans 13 amino acids. V lost 3 bases to trimming and J lost 5 bases, with 10 bases between them. The CDR3: CASSFWGWTEAFF. The CDR3, as DNA: TGTGCCAGCAGCTTCTGGGGGTGGACTGAAGCTTTCTTT.

Remarks on this clonotype: This CDR3 is missing its conserved last phenylalanine or tryptophan, likely due to a read error. No DNA is shown, since the ends of the CDR3 on it are uncertain; the CDR3 is the one TCRdb lists. The chain links TRBV7-3 to TRBJ2-7. The CDR3 is 9 amino acids long, termini counted. CDR1 and CDR2 (germline): SGHTA, FQGTGA. The CDR3 reads CASSQRETS.

This clonotype was counted at least ten times. The chain couples TRBV11-2 to TRBJ1-6; the D is unclear. The CDR3 has 15 residues. The V and J ends lost 2 bases and 8 bases respectively, with 13 bases between them. Germline V gives CDR1 SGHAT, CDR2 FQNNGV. As DNA, the CDR3 is TGTGCCAGCAGCTTAAACCCTTCGGCGGATTCACCCCTCCACTTT. Its protein is CASSLNPSADSPLHF.